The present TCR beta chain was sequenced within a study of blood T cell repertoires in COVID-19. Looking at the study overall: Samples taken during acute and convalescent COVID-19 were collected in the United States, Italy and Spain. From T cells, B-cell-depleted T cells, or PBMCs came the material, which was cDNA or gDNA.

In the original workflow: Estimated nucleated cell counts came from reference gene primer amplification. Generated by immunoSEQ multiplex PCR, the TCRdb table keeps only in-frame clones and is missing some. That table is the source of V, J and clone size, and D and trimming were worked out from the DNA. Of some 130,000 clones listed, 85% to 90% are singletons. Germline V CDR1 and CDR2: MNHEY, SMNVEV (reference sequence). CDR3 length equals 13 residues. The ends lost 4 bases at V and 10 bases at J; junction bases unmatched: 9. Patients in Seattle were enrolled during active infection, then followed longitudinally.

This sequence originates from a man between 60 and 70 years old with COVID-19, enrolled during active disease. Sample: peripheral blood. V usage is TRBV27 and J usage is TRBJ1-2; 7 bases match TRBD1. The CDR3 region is CASSSHIDRVYTF. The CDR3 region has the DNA TGTGCCAGCAGTTCCCACATCGACAGGGTCTACACCTTC.